This entry describes one T cell receptor (beta chain). Its antigen is undetermined. Clones were read by immunoSEQ multiplex PCR, and TCRdb kept only the in-frame ones, dropping some. The table records millions of clones, around 90% of them present only once. The sample is drawn from a study of shared clonotypes between healthy human individuals. Study-level information: For every donor, three CD4 naive, three CD4 memory, two CD8 naive and one CD8 memory plates were used. Study-wide findings and caveats: Shared clonotypes: 4.5% to 5% naive CD4, about 3.3% naive CD8, about 2.5% memory CD4, approximately 0.37% memory CD8. As a rule, naive subsets had a larger estimated richness than memory subsets.

The sequencing input was naive CD4+ T cells sorted from blood. Documented subset: CD45RA+ positively selected. The sequence derives from a man aged 18 to 30 in good health.

The CDR3 bases are TGCGCCAGCAGCTTGGTGTCCACCTACGAGCAGTACTTC. Translated: CASSLVSTYEQYF. This chain links TRBV5-1 with TRBJ2-7; D is ambiguous. CDR1 is SGHRS and CDR2 is YFSETQ in the germline V gene. The ends were cut back, 0 bases at V and 2 bases at J, with 6 bases in the middle. The CDR3 runs to 13 residues.